The 3 T cell receptor beta chains in this list originate from one sample, sequenced in a study of T cells expressing NK-cell markers. TCRdb reanalyzed the 5' RACE reads and collapses them to one entry per CDR3 protein, without DNA. The sample has hundreds of thousands of distinct CDR3 sequences. The specimen sequenced was blood T cells: a sorted CD56 or NKG2C T cell subset, CD4+ or CD8+ T cells, or bulk PBMC T cells (not recorded which). These receptors were taken from a woman between 18 and 70 years old in good health.

J is TRBJ1-6 and V is TRBV12-3 or TRBV12-4; TCRdb picks TRBD1, but there is no DNA to check that call. This CDR3 has 17 amino acids. The CDR3 region is CASSLDSTATANSPLHF.

J is TRBJ1-1 and V is TRBV29-1; the D call from TCRdb, TRBD1, cannot be confirmed without DNA. Germline CDR1 and CDR2: SQVTM and ANQGSEA. This CDR3 comprises 13 residues. The CDR3 sequence: CSVEEQGKTEAFF.

The chain joins TRBV9 to TRBJ2-7; the D gene TCRdb calls, TRBD1, cannot be checked with no DNA. CDR1 SGDLS and CDR2 YYNGEE come from the germline V gene. This CDR3 region has 15 residues. CDR3 amino acids: CASSVAGESSYEQYF.